This TCR beta chain was retrieved from a study of CD8 T cells in Susac syndrome. Across the whole study: Blood was drawn from patients with Susac syndrome. At that point, they were therapy-naive, on corticosteroids, or on intravenous immunoglobulin alone.

V gave up 3 bases and J gave up 4 bases, with 16 bases separating them. Germline V CDR1 and CDR2: GTSNPN, SVGIG (reference sequence). This CDR3 has 15 residues. Random-hexamer reverse transcription was applied to about 0.45 to 1 ug RNA. Amplification of TCR beta CDR3 was carried out by immunoSEQ multiplex PCR, which covered 54 Vbeta and 13 Jbeta segments. MiXCR, applied by TCRdb to the immunoSEQ multiplex PCR reads, yields one record per CDR3 protein. In the table there are 75,000 to 95,000 distinct CDR3 sequences, 90% to 95% of which are singletons. What was sequenced was CD8+ T cells from PBMCs. The chain has TRBV30 and TRBJ1-3; D remains ambiguous. The receptor comes from a human donor with Susac syndrome. CDR3 DNA sequence: TGTGCCTGGAGCCCCCGCCTCTCCGGGGGAAACACCATATATTTT. Protein: CAWSPRLSGGNTIYF.